These 29 T cell receptor beta chains were all obtained from the same sample, sequenced in a study of spatial heterogeneity in lung cancer. Noted time point: sample taken at primary tumor resection. Their specific antigens are unknown. Findings of the study overall: One measure, the expanded intratumoral alpha and beta TCR count, tracked tumor mutation counts.

TCRdb processed the 5' RACE reads anew with MiXCR; each CDR3 protein has one entry. Of 14,000 or so distinct CDR3 sequences in the sample, roughly 4.7% were seen once. Sequencing used lung tumor tissue, obtained at surgery. Receptors were obtained from a female donor with early-stage non-small cell lung cancer.

Only a few counts were recorded for this clonotype. Being off target in a library aimed at alpha chains, this beta chain has a size of little meaning. V gene TRBV4-3 combines with J gene TRBJ2-3; TRBD2 agrees at 14 bases. Germline V gene data show CDR1 as LGHNA and CDR2 as YSLEER. The CDR3 length is 18 residues. After removal of 2 bases from V and 3 bases from J, the junction contained 7 bases not matched to a gene. The CDR3 reads CASSQFRLAGGLTDTQYF. DNA for the CDR3: TGCGCCAGCAGCCAATTCCGACTAGCGGGGGGGCTGACAGATACGCAGTATTTT.

Ten or more counts support this clonotype. Found in a library prepared for alpha chains, this beta chain is an off-target read, and its abundance has little meaning. J is TRBJ1-5 and V is TRBV28; D is possibly TRBD1 (6 bases). Between the trimmed V and J ends, which lost 6 bases and 4 bases, there was a span of 13 bases. The V gene's germline CDR1 is MDHEN and CDR2 SYDVKM. The CDR3 contains 14 residues. CDR3 coding DNA: TGTGCCAGCAGAGGGAATCAGGGGAATCAGCCCCAGCATTTT. Translation gives CASRGNQGNQPQHF. Full variable domain (missing parts from reference TRBV28 and TRBJ1-5): DVKVTQSSRYLVKRTGEKVFLECVQDMDHENMFWYRQDPGLGLRLIYFSYDVKMKEKGDIPEGYSVSREKKERFSLILESASTNQTSMYLCASRGNQGNQPQHFGDGTRLSIL.

This clonotype was found many times. Because this beta chain is a stray read in a library intended to capture alpha chains, its abundance should not be given much weight. The chain couples TRBV6-2 or TRBV6-3 to TRBJ1-2, with unresolved D. The germline V gene has CDR1 MNHEY and CDR2 SVGEGT. The V gene lost 6 bases and the J gene lost 5 bases, with 31 bases spanning the gap. The CDR3 covers 19 residues. DNA for the CDR3: TGTGCCAGCAGCCCCCCCGTCTTGCCGGGAGTCCAAAGGGCTTATGGCTACACCTTC. Residues: CASSPPVLPGVQRAYGYTF.

This clonotype was picked up many times. This beta chain turned up in a library designed for alpha chains; as an off-target read, its abundance says little. The chain uses TRBV10-3 and TRBJ1-6; D is possibly TRBD1 (6 bases). Looked up from germline, CDR1 is ENHRY and CDR2 is SYGVKD. This CDR3 is built from 13 residues. V dropped 11 bases and J dropped 10 bases, with 18 bases sitting between them. CDR3 DNA: TGTGCCGTCGCCCCAGGGGTTAAATCACCCCTCCACTTT. As protein: CAVAPGVKSPLHF.

This clonotype was seen ten or more times. Because this beta chain is a stray read in a library intended to capture alpha chains, its abundance should not be given much weight. The chain carries TRBV28 and TRBJ1-4, with D tentatively TRBD1 (6 bases). Between the trimmed V and J ends, which lost 8 bases and 0 bases, there was a span of 13 bases. The CDR3 is made up of 15 amino acids. Germline CDR1 and CDR2: MDHEN and SYDVKM. The chain's CDR3 is CASQGQSATNEKLFF. CDR3 sequence (DNA): TGTGCCAGCCAAGGACAGAGCGCAACTAATGAAAAACTGTTTTTT.

This clonotype was counted many times. Found in a library prepared for alpha chains, this beta chain is an off-target read, and its abundance has little meaning. The chain combines TRBV7-9 with TRBJ2-3, with D perhaps matching TRBD1 or TRBD2 (5 bases each). There are 12 residues in the CDR3. Germline CDR1 and CDR2: SEHNR and FQNEAQ (reference sequence). Trimming took 10 bases from V and 2 from J, leaving 10 bases between them. The CDR3, as DNA: TGTGCCACTGGGGGTGTCACAGATACGCAGTATTTT. This translates into CATGGVTDTQYF.

There are many counts of this clonotype. This beta chain is an off-target read within a library intended for alpha chains, so its frequency means little. The chain combines TRBV5-1 with TRBJ2-6; D ambiguous. The CDR3 is 17 residues long. In germline, CDR1 is SGHRS, CDR2 YFSETQ. Between the trimmed V and J ends, which lost 0 bases and 0 bases, there was a span of 10 bases. CDR3 sequence: CASSLASSTSGANVLTF. In DNA, the CDR3 is TGCGCCAGCAGCTTGGCCTCCAGTACCTCTGGGGCCAACGTCCTGACTTTC.

This clonotype was counted ten times or more. A library prepared for alpha chains yielded this beta chain as an off-target read; its size is of little meaning. CDR3 in DNA: TGTGCCAGCAGTAGACTAGCGGGGGACGGAGATACGCAGTATTTT. Its translation: CASSRLAGDGDTQYF. The chain combines TRBV7-8 with TRBJ2-3; 12 nucleotides match TRBD2. CDR1 and CDR2 from the germline V gene are SGHVS and FQNEAQ. Trimming took 6 bases from V and 5 from J; bases not matched to a gene: 6. The CDR3 length is 15 residues.

This clonotype was observed at least ten times. This beta chain is a stray sequence in a library constructed for alpha chains; its clone size is not meaningful. The chain employs TRBV7-9 and TRBJ1-1; D not resolved. The germline V gene encodes CDR1 SEHNR and CDR2 FQNEAQ (reference sequence). The CDR3 has 17 amino acids. V gave up 5 bases and J gave up 5 bases, with 24 bases separating them. The CDR3 loop is CASSGLRSITRETEAFF. The CDR3 coding sequence is TGTGCCAGCAGCGGGCTCCGCTCGATTACCCGGGAAACTGAAGCTTTCTTT.

The table lists this clonotype with a few counts. The library was prepared for alpha chains; this beta chain is a stray read, so its frequency means little. The CDR3 DNA follows: TGTGCCAGCAGCTTCGACAGTTCAGAGACCCAGTACTTC. This translates into CASSFDSSETQYF. This chain joins TRBV5-5 and TRBJ2-5; TRBD1 is a possible D gene (5 bases). The CDR3 is 13 residues long. The germline CDR1 and CDR2 sequences are SGHKS and YYEKEE (reference sequence). Between the trimmed V and J ends, which lost 2 bases and 4 bases, there was a span of 9 bases.

By its share, this clonotype is medium-sized. Within a library made for alpha chains, this beta chain is off target, and its count is uninformative. The chain has TRBV29-1 and TRBJ1-4; 7 bases line up with TRBD1. CDR3 length: 14 residues. Germline trimming cut 6 bases from V and 8 bases from J; bases unmatched to any gene: 12. From germline, CDR1 is SQVTM and CDR2 ANQGSEA. CDR3 coding DNA: TGCAGCGTGAAAATGGAGGGGGCGCGAGAAAAACTGTTTTTT. Amino acids: CSVKMEGAREKLFF.

This clonotype was seen at least ten times. Because the library targeted alpha chains, this beta chain is an off-target read whose size means little. This chain joins TRBV5-6 and TRBJ2-1, with 8 bases lining up with TRBD2. Germline-derived CDR1 and CDR2 are SGHDT and YYEEEE. The CDR3 runs 16 residues. With V trimmed by 5 bases and J by 7 bases, 14 bases remained unmatched. The CDR3: CASSLAWLAGTNEQFF. Written as DNA, the CDR3 is TGTGCCAGCAGTCTCGCCTGGCTAGCGGGCACTAATGAGCAGTTCTTC.

This clonotype occurred many times. This beta chain is a stray sequence in a library constructed for alpha chains; its clone size is not meaningful. The rearrangement uses TRBV10-3 and TRBJ2-3; 8 bases fit TRBD2. The CDR3 spans 13 residues. Germline V lookup: CDR1 ENHRY, CDR2 SYGVKD. V gave up 10 bases and J gave up 2 bases; unmatched junction bases: 5. CDR3 sequence: CASSGATTDTQYF. In DNA form, the CDR3 reads TGTGCCAGTAGCGGGGCAACCACAGATACGCAGTATTTT.

In regard to this clonotype: Found in a library prepared for alpha chains, this beta chain is an off-target read, and its abundance has little meaning. V usage is TRBV12-3 or TRBV12-4 and J usage is TRBJ1-2, with D perhaps TRBD1 (6 bases). The ends were cut back, 7 bases at V and 8 bases at J, with 20 bases in the middle. The CDR3 covers 14 residues. CDR3 in amino acids: CASTLGGGMYGYTF. The CDR3 coding sequence is TGTGCCAGCACCTTGGGGGGGGGCATGTACGGCTACACCTTC.

This clonotype was seen a few times. Relative to the germline gene, one junction end is altered; a read error may explain this. A library prepared for alpha chains yielded this beta chain as an off-target read; its size is of little meaning. The V call is TRBV11-2, the J call TRBJ2-5; D may correspond to TRBD1 or TRBD2 (5 bases each). CDR3 size: 12 residues. Germline V lookup: CDR1 SGHAT, CDR2 FQNNGV. In DNA, the CDR3 is TGTGCCAGCAGCTTAGAAGGGACCCCAAAGAGGTTC. Translating it yields CASSLEGTPKRF.

The table lists this clonotype with many counts. This beta chain is a stray read from a library made for alpha chains; its abundance is not meaningful. The CDR3 region has the DNA TGTGCCAGCAGCCACGGGACAGCCAACAATCAGCCCCAGCATTTT. Translation: CASSHGTANNQPQHF. The chain has TRBV5-6 and TRBJ1-5; 7 nucleotides match TRBD1. After removal of 4 bases from V and 3 bases from J, the junction contained 7 bases not matched to a gene. Per the germline V gene, CDR1 is SGHDT and CDR2 is YYEEEE. CDR3 length: 15 amino acids.

There are many counts of this clonotype. This beta chain is off target for a library built for alpha chains, so its abundance means little. The rearrangement joins TRBV7-2 to TRBJ1-1; no clear D. The CDR3 runs 12 residues. CDR1 and CDR2 from the germline V gene are SGHTA and FQGNSA. V dropped 5 bases and J dropped 7 bases, with 11 bases sitting between them. For the CDR3, the DNA is TGTGCCAGCAGCCCTCAACGGGGTGAAGCTTTCTTT. Its translation: CASSPQRGEAFF.

On this clonotype itself: Little can be read into the size of this beta chain, an off-target read in a library designed for alpha chains. The chain joins TRBV28 to TRBJ2-7; D tentatively reads TRBD1 or TRBD2 (6 bases each). There are 17 residues in the CDR3. Germline CDR1 reads MDHEN; CDR2 reads SYDVKM. Trimming cost V 2 bases and J 0 bases, with 17 bases left between them. DNA of the CDR3: TGTGCCAGCAGTTTAGAGTTCTTAGCGGACAGCTCCTACGAGCAGTACTTC. This encodes CASSLEFLADSSYEQYF.

In this sample, this clonotype turned up many times. For a library built for alpha chains, this beta chain is a stray read; little rests on its size. This chain connects TRBV9 to TRBJ2-7, with D possibly matching TRBD1 (7 bases). The CDR3 spans 17 residues. Trimming took off 3 bases at V and 2 bases at J, with 21 bases between the two ends. CDR1 and CDR2 (germline): SGDLS, YYNGEE. CDR3 loop: CASSGGQGGVTAYEQYF. In nucleotides, the CDR3 is TGTGCCAGCAGCGGCGGTCAGGGGGGCGTAACTGCCTACGAGCAGTACTTC.

This clonotype ranks as medium-sized. As an off-target read in a library built for alpha chains, this beta chain has a frequency of little significance. This chain links TRBV27 with TRBJ2-3; the D gene is possibly TRBD1 (5 bases). The V gene lost 7 bases and the J gene lost 0 bases, with 14 bases spanning the gap. The CDR3 loop spans 15 amino acids. Germline CDR1 reads MNHEY; CDR2 reads SMNVEV (reference sequence). CDR3 loop: CASNPFQGSTDTQYF. DNA of the CDR3: TGTGCCAGCAATCCATTCCAGGGAAGCACAGATACGCAGTATTTT.

This clonotype was observed many times. This beta chain lies outside the target of a library built for alpha chains; its clone size means little. The rearrangement joins TRBV6-5 to TRBJ1-2; D ambiguous. This CDR3 is 14 amino acids long. CDR1 and CDR2 (germline): MNHEY, SVGAGI. V was pared by 6 bases and J by 4 bases, with 15 bases between. Here the CDR3 reads CASSYSRNSYGYTF. The CDR3 DNA reads as TGTGCCAGCAGCTATAGCAGGAATTCCTATGGCTACACCTTC.

Only a few counts were recorded for this clonotype. The size of this beta chain means little, since it is a stray read in a library made for alpha chains. The chain combines TRBV12-3 or TRBV12-4 with TRBJ1-6; 8 bases map to TRBD1. V lost 8 bases, J lost 5 bases, and 5 bases stayed unmatched. The length of the CDR3 is 14 residues. The CDR3 sequence: CASQRQGNNSPLHF. In DNA, the CDR3 is TGTGCCAGCCAGAGACAGGGGAATAATTCACCCCTCCACTTT.

In this sample, this clonotype turned up many times. Being off target in a library aimed at alpha chains, this beta chain has a size of little meaning. This rearrangement joins TRBV28 to TRBJ1-2; D gene unclear. The CDR3 length is 12 residues. The V gene's germline CDR1 is MDHEN and CDR2 SYDVKM. The germline V and J ends were trimmed by 6 bases and 4 bases, with 9 bases remaining between them. CDR3 sequence reads: CASRWMAYGYTF. The CDR3 DNA reads TGTGCCAGCAGGTGGATGGCCTATGGCTACACCTTC.

This clonotype was seen many times. This beta chain lies outside the target of a library built for alpha chains; its clone size means little. The rearrangement uses TRBV3-1 and TRBJ2-7; D gene uncertain. Trimming pared 2 bases from V and 7 bases from J, leaving 6 bases between. Germline lookup yields CDR1 LGHDT and CDR2 YNNKEL (reference sequence). The CDR3 has 11 residues. The CDR3, as DNA: TGTGCCAGCAGCCAAAGTCAGGAGCAGTACTTC. Translated: CASSQSQEQYF.

This clonotype was recorded many times. This beta chain appears as a stray read in a library generated for alpha chains; its size is not informative. This chain links TRBV10-2 with TRBJ2-5; D uncertain. Germline V gene sequence: CDR1 WSHSY, CDR2 SAAADI. The CDR3 is 14 residues long. Trimming stripped 5 bases from V and 5 bases from J, with 15 bases between. The CDR3 DNA reads TGCGCCAGCAGTACTCGGTCTACGGAGGAGACCCAGTACTTC. Amino acids: CASSTRSTEETQYF.

This clonotype is medium-sized (0.01 to 0.1%) by share. Being off target in a library aimed at alpha chains, this beta chain has a size of little meaning. The rearrangement joins TRBV4-2 to TRBJ1-6; 8 bases align to TRBD1. Germline loops: CDR1 LGHNA, CDR2 YNFKEQ. This CDR3 is built from 15 residues. J gave up 7 bases and V 1 base, and 3 bases lay outside the gene matches. CDR3 loop: CASSQGDRGNSPLHF. CDR3 nucleotide sequence: TGTGCCAGCAGCCAAGGAGACAGGGGCAATTCACCCCTCCACTTT.

Ten or more counts support this clonotype. Because this beta chain is a stray read in a library intended to capture alpha chains, its abundance should not be given much weight. The chain uses TRBV7-3 and TRBJ1-3; D gene uncertain. Deletions cut 3 bases from V and 4 bases from J, with 7 bases between. Germline V gives CDR1 SGHTA, CDR2 FQGTGA. The CDR3 totals 13 residues. CDR3 loop: CASSFNPGNTIYF. The DNA of the CDR3 is TGTGCCAGCAGCTTTAATCCCGGAAACACCATATATTTT.

In this sample, this clonotype turned up many times. Within a library made for alpha chains, this beta chain is off target, and its count is uninformative. CDR3 amino acids: CASSPSSSEAFF. CDR3 coding DNA: TGTGCCAGCAGTCCCTCATCGTCTGAAGCTTTCTTT. The J gene is TRBJ1-1, the V gene TRBV6-6; D uncertain. The V end was cut by 5 bases, the J end by 6 bases, with 10 bases between. Germline V gene data show CDR1 as MNHNY and CDR2 as SVGAGI (reference sequence). This CDR3 contains 12 residues.

This clonotype was counted only a few times. A library made for alpha chains picked up this beta chain off target, so its size means little. This chain connects TRBV30 to TRBJ1-2, with TRBD1 identical over 7 bases. CDR3 length equals 11 residues. CDR1 GTSNPN and CDR2 SVGIG come from the germline V gene (reference sequence). In nucleotides, the CDR3 is TGTGGGACAGGCCGACGCTATGGCTACACCTTC. Translation: CGTGRRYGYTF.